Below are 9 T cell receptor beta chains sequenced from a single sample in a study of control samples from healthy donors and cancer patients (dated by TCRdb to about 2020). Receptors were amplified or captured by the immunoSEQ multiplex PCR assay. This immuneACCESS table, as held by TCRdb, lists in-frame sequences with V and J called but not all clones. Of the missing ones, under half trace to an unresolved V gene in checked studies; the others have no known cause. This sample has about 150,000 clones in its table, and approximately 94% of those were observed once. The ten largest make up approximately 6.1% of the sample. The sample comprised blood. The receptors shown here come from a middle-aged man in good health.

The V and J genes are TRBV29-1 and TRBJ1-1; D remains ambiguous. The V end lost 6 bases, the J end lost 0 bases, and 11 bases lay between the germline ends. The CDR3 covers 13 residues. Germline CDR1 SQVTM, CDR2 ANQGSEA. CDR3 region: CSVLVEMNTEAFF. The CDR3 DNA reads TGCAGCGTCCTGGTCGAAATGAACACTGAAGCTTTCTTT.

The V call is TRBV9, the J call TRBJ2-6; perhaps TRBD2 as D (7 bases). Germline values: CDR1 SGDLS, CDR2 YYNGEE. Trimming pared 3 bases from V and 4 bases from J, leaving 11 bases between. The CDR3 has 15 amino acids. CDR3: CASSARGAGANVLTF. The CDR3 DNA sequence: TGTGCCAGCAGCGCCCGGGGGGCCGGGGCCAACGTCCTGACTTTC. Full variable domain (remainder filled in from reference TRBV9 and TRBJ2-6): DSGVTQTPKHLITATGQRVTLRCSPRSGDLSVYWYQQSLDQGLQFLIQYYNGEERAKGNILERFSAQQFPDLHSELNLSSLELGDSALYFCASSARGAGANVLTFGAGSRLTVL.

The V call is TRBV5-1, the J call TRBJ1-1; D is undetermined. Trimming pared 0 bases from V and 3 bases from J, leaving 9 bases between. The CDR3 sequence is 14 residues long. In germline, CDR1 is SGHRS, CDR2 YFSETQ. The CDR3 here is CASSLEVSHTEAFF. In DNA, the CDR3 is TGCGCCAGCAGCTTGGAGGTTTCCCACACTGAAGCTTTCTTT.

The chain couples TRBV13 to TRBJ2-5; 12 bases agree with TRBD2. The germline V gene encodes CDR1 PRHDT and CDR2 FYEKMQ (reference sequence). The CDR3 is 16 residues long. The J segment lost 4 bases and the V segment lost 0 bases, leaving 3 bases of the junction unmatched. The DNA for the CDR3 is TGTGCCAGCAGCTTAGGGACTAGCGGGGGAGGAGAGACCCAGTACTTC. Translating gives CASSLGTSGGGETQYF.

The chain joins TRBV2 to TRBJ2-1; D gene ambiguous. With 1 base removed from V and 4 bases from J, the gap between germline ends came to 8 bases. Germline-derived CDR1 and CDR2 are SNHLY and FYNNEI. This CDR3 contains 14 residues. The CDR3 here is CASSEEGRYNEQFF. CDR3 nucleotide sequence: TGTGCCAGCAGTGAAGAAGGCAGGTACAATGAGCAGTTCTTC. The full variable domain, rest sourced from reference TRBV2 and TRBJ2-1, is EPEVTQTPSHQVTQMGQEVILRCVPISNHLYFYWYRQILGQKVEFLVSFYNNEISEKSEIFDDQFSVERPDGSNFTLKIRSTKLEDSAMYFCASSEEGRYNEQFFGPGTRLTVL.

This chain joins TRBV4-3 and TRBJ1-3; unclear D gene. Trimming took 0 bases from V and 4 from J, leaving 7 bases between them. Germline CDR1 is LGHNA and CDR2 is YSLEER. CDR3 length: 14 amino acids. CDR3 protein: CASSQDRAGNTIYF. The CDR3 coding sequence is TGCGCCAGCAGCCAAGATAGGGCCGGAAACACCATATATTTT.

This clone has a single count. This chain joins TRBV6-5 and TRBJ1-2, with D maybe TRBD1 (5 bases). The germline V and J ends were trimmed by 6 bases and 2 bases, with 10 bases remaining between them. The V gene's germline CDR1 is MNHEY and CDR2 SVGAGI. CDR3 length equals 13 residues. CDR3 sequence: CASRETENYGYTF. CDR3 DNA sequence: TGTGCCAGCAGGGAGACAGAGAACTATGGCTACACCTTC.

This sequence joins TRBV11-3 and TRBJ1-6; no definite D call. V was shortened by 5 bases and J by 3 bases, with 8 bases between the two germline ends. CDR3 length: 14 residues. Germline V lookup: CDR1 SGHNT, CDR2 YENEEA. The CDR3 DNA sequence: TGTGCCAGCAGCCTCATGGGCTATAATTCACCCCTCCACTTT. Its protein is CASSLMGYNSPLHF.

The chain joins TRBV24-1 to TRBJ2-2; tentatively, D is TRBD2 (6 bases). Germline V lookup: CDR1 KGHDR, CDR2 SFDVKD. The CDR3 has 13 amino acids. V was pared by 8 bases and J by 6 bases, with 12 bases between. The CDR3 nucleotides are TGTGCCACCACCGGCGGGGCACCCGGGGAGCTGTTTTTT. Translating gives CATTGGAPGELFF.